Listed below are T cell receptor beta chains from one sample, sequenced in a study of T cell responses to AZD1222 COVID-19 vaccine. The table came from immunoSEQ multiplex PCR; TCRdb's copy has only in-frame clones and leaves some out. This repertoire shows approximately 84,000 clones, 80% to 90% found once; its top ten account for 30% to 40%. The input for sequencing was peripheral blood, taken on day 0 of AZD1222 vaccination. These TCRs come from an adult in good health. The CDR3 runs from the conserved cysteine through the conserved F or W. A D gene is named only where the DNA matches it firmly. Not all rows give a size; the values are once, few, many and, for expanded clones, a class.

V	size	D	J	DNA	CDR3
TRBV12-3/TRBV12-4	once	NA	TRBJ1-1	TGTGCCAGCAGCCTTCCAGGGTCTGAAGCTTTCTTT	CASSLPGSEAFF
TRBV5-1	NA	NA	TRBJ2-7	TGCGCCAGCAGCTTGGATGGGACCCCGACGCAGTACTTC	CASSLDGTPTQYF
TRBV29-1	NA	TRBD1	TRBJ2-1	TGCAGCGTTGACCAGGGGGCTAAAAATGAGCAGTTCTTC	CSVDQGAKNEQFF
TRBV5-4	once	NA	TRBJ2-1	TGTGCCAGCAGCTTAAGTCCGCAGGGGGGCAATGAGCAGTTCTTC	CASSLSPQGGNEQFF
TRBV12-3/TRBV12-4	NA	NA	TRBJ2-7	TGTGCCAGCAGCTGGGCCCACGAGCAGTACTTC	CASSWAHEQYF
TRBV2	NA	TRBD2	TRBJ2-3	TGTGCCAGCCGAACTAGCGGGAGTACCACAGATACGCAGTATTTT	CASRTSGSTTDTQYF
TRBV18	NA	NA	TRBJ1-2	TGTGCCAGCTCACCGAGGGATGAGGATGGCTACACCTTC	CASSPRDEDGYTF
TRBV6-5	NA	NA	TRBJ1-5	TGTGCCAGCTCCGCCCGGGAGGATCAGCCCCAGCATTTT	CASSAREDQPQHF
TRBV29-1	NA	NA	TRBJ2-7	TGCAGCGTAAAACCGGGACTCGGTCGGGACGAGCAGTACTTC	CSVKPGLGRDEQYF
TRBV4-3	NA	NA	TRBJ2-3	TGCGCCAGCAGCCAAGACAGCTTCACAGATACGCAGTATTTT	CASSQDSFTDTQYF
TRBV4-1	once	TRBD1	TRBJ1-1	TGCGCCAGCAGCCAGCGACCCGGGACAGGAACAGTCCGGGGCACTGAAGCTTTCTTT	CASSQRPGTGTVRGTEAFF
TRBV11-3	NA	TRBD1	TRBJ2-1	TGTGCCAGCAGCTTAGGCTTCAGTTGGGACAGGGGTACCGACAATGAGCAGTTCTTC	CASSLGFSWDRGTDNEQFF
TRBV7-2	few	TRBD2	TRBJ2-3	TGTGCCAGCAGCTTCAGCGGGAGGCTTGATACGCAGTATTTT	CASSFSGRLDTQYF
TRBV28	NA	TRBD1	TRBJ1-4	TGTGCCAGCAGTACTCGGACAGGGTTTGATGAAAAACTGTTTTTT	CASSTRTGFDEKLFF
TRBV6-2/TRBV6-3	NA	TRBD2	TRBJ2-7	TGTGCCAGCAGTTACTTAGCTTCTACCGGGACTAGCGGGTCCTACGAGCAGTACTTC	CASSYLASTGTSGSYEQYF
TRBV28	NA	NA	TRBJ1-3	TGTGCCAGCAGTTTGGGTTCGGCCTCTGGAAACACCATATATTTT	CASSLGSASGNTIYF
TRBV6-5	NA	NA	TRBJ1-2	TGTGCCAGCAGGGGGGTCGGCTATGGCTACACCTTC	CASRGVGYGYTF
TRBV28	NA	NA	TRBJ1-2	TGTGCCAGCAGTTTCGGGTCTAACTATGGCTACACCTTC	CASSFGSNYGYTF
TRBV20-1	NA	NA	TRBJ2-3	TGCAGTGCTAGTGTCGGCGGGGTGACAGATACGCAGTATTTT	CSASVGGVTDTQYF
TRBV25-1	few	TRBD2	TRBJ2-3	TGTGCCAGCAGGGGACTAGCGGAACTCACAGATACGCAGTATTTT	CASRGLAELTDTQYF
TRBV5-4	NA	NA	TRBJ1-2	TGTGCCAGCAGCTTGAGCACAGAGGGCTACACCTTC	CASSLSTEGYTF
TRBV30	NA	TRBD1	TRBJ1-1	TGTGCCTGGAGTAAAGGACAGGGGTACACTGAAGCTTTCTTT	CAWSKGQGYTEAFF
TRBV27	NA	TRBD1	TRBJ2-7	TGTGCCAGCAGTTTTGCATACAGGGGCTACGAGCAGTACTTC	CASSFAYRGYEQYF
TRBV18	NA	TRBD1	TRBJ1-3	TGTGCCAGCTCAACCGGGACAGGGAATGGAAACACCATATATTTT	CASSTGTGNGNTIYF
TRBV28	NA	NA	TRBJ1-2	TGTGCCAGCAGTTACGAACAGGGAATAAGTGGCTACACCTTC	CASSYEQGISGYTF
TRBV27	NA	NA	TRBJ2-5	TGTGCCAGCAGTTACTCACAGCAGGGAGAGACCCAGTACTTC	CASSYSQQGETQYF
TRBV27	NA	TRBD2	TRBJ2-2	TGTGCCAGCAGTTTACCCCTCGGACTAGCGGGAGGGAACACCGGGGAGCTGTTTTTT	CASSLPLGLAGGNTGELFF
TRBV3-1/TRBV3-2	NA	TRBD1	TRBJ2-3	TGTGCCAGCAGCCAGCAGGGGGAAGCAGATACGCAGTATTTT	CASSQQGEADTQYF
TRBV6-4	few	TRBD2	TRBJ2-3	TGTGCCAGCAGTGACTCGACTAGCGGGAGTGTAGATACGCAGTATTTT	CASSDSTSGSVDTQYF
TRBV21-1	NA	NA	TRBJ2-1	TGTGCCAGCAGTTGTAGCGACCTGCCCGTCGAGCAGTTCTTC	CASSCSDLPVEQFF
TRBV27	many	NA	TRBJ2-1	TGTGCCAGCAGTTTCATAAGCCGCTCCTACAATGAGCAGTTCTTC	CASSFISRSYNEQFF
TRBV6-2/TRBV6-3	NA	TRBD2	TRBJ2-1	TGTGCCAGCAGTTTTCTAGCGGGAGGGCCGGGGGAGCAGTTCTTC	CASSFLAGGPGEQFF
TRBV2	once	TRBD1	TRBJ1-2	TGTGCCAGCAGTGGTGGACAGGCGAACTATGGCTACACCTTC	CASSGGQANYGYTF